This paragraph reports one T cell receptor beta chain. The data were taken from a study of blood T cell repertoires in COVID-19. Looking at the study overall: Samples of COVID-19 (acute and convalescent) were obtained from the United States, Italy and Spain. The analysed material was cDNA or gDNA that came from T cells, B-cell-depleted T cells, or PBMCs.

The germline gives CDR1 LGHDT, CDR2 YNNKEL (reference sequence). The V end lost 3 bases, the J end lost 1 base, and 7 bases lay between the germline ends. The CDR3 contains 13 residues. Sequencing was performed with immunoSEQ multiplex PCR; in TCRdb, only in-frame clones are kept and a portion is missing. In the table there are about 400,000 clones, about 86% of which are singletons. While infection was still active, Seattle patients were enrolled and then followed longitudinally. Sequencing input: peripheral blood. The TCR sequence derives from a woman aged 60 to 75 with COVID-19, enrolled during active disease. V is TRBV3-1 (or the pseudogene TRBV3-2) and J is TRBJ2-7, with D possibly being TRBD1 (5 bases). The CDR3 nucleotides read TGTGCCAGCAGCCAGACAGAGTCCTACGAGCAGTACTTC. Translated: CASSQTESYEQYF.